Listed below are T cell receptor beta chains from one sample, sequenced in a study of OX40 agonist ivuxolimab in advanced cancers. The repertoire was sequenced with immunoSEQ multiplex PCR; TCRdb's copy has only in-frame clones and lacks some. This sample yields tens of thousands of clones, of which around 82% are seen a single time; 22% belongs to the top ten. The sample consisted of CD4+ or CD8+ T cells sorted from blood, taken in a trial of the OX40 agonist ivuxolimab. These receptors were obtained from an adult with an advanced solid tumor such as melanoma, head and neck, liver or kidney cancer. Each CDR3 is given with its conserved first and last residue. Each record gives: D gene, clone size, J gene, V gene, CDR3 DNA, CDR3 protein. D genes are given only for firm matches. Clone size is shown for a subset of rows, as once, few, many or a class of expanded clone.

TRBD1,NA,TRBJ2-7,TRBV29-1,TGCAGCGCGGAGGGGACAGGGGAGTACGAGCAGTACTTC,CSAEGTGEYEQYF
NA,NA,TRBJ2-3,TRBV7-6,TGTGCCAGCAGCCGGGCCGGTGCGGCAGATACGCAGTATTTT,CASSRAGAADTQYF
NA,NA,TRBJ1-5,TRBV5-6,TGTGCCAGCAGCTTGGCAGGTAGGCGCAATCAGCCCCAGCATTTT,CASSLAGRRNQPQHF
NA,NA,TRBJ2-6,TRBV28,TGTGCCAGCGCCCCTTACAGGTTAAAGGCTTCTGGGGCCAACGTCCTGACTTTC,CASAPYRLKASGANVLTF
NA,NA,TRBJ1-1,TRBV9,TGTGCCAGCAGCGCGACAGACGGGGGGACTGAAGCTTTCTTT,CASSATDGGTEAFF
TRBD1,few,TRBJ1-5,TRBV2,TGTGCCAGCAGACGGACAGGGGGCGAGCAGCCCCAGCATTTT,CASRRTGGEQPQHF
NA,NA,TRBJ2-6,TRBV27,TGTGCCAGCAGTTTATCGATAAGGCGGGGATCCCTCTCTGGGGCCAACGTCCTGACTTTC,CASSLSIRRGSLSGANVLTF
TRBD1,NA,TRBJ1-1,TRBV9,TGTGCCAGCAGCGAGACCCGCACAGGGGGCAACACTGAAGCTTTCTTT,CASSETRTGGNTEAFF
NA,NA,TRBJ1-5,TRBV5-5,TGTGCCAGCAGCTTGATGGGGGCGAGCAATCAGCCCCAGCATTTT,CASSLMGASNQPQHF
TRBD1,NA,TRBJ2-3,TRBV4-3,TGCGCCAGCAGCCAAGGGGACAGGAAAGCGGATACGCAGTATTTT,CASSQGDRKADTQYF
TRBD1,NA,TRBJ2-7,TRBV6-5,TGTGCCAGCACCCCGACAGGGAACGAGCAGTACTTC,CASTPTGNEQYF
NA,NA,TRBJ2-7,TRBV27,TGTGCCAGCAGTCCCACGGTAGGTTACGAGCAGTACTTC,CASSPTVGYEQYF
NA,NA,TRBJ2-7,TRBV4-2,TGTGCCAGCAGCCAAGCTTCCAGTTACGAGCAGTACTTC,CASSQASSYEQYF
TRBD1,once,TRBJ1-2,TRBV7-9,TGTGCCAGCAGCGCACCAATTAGGGGGCTGAACTATGGCTACACCTTC,CASSAPIRGLNYGYTF
TRBD1,NA,TRBJ2-5,TRBV5-6,TGTGCCAGCGCGGACAGGGTTGAGACCCAGTACTTC,CASADRVETQYF
NA,NA,TRBJ2-7,TRBV6-5,TGTGCCAGCAGTTACTCGGAAGGGAACTACGAGCAGTACTTC,CASSYSEGNYEQYF
TRBD2,NA,TRBJ2-1,TRBV7-3,TGTGCCAGCAGCCTAGGACTAGCGGACAATGAGCAGTTCTTC,CASSLGLADNEQFF
TRBD1,NA,TRBJ1-5,TRBV19,TGTGCCAGTAGTATGACAGGGTTCGGCAATCAGCCCCAGCATTTT,CASSMTGFGNQPQHF
NA,NA,TRBJ2-4,TRBV19,TGTGCCAGTGCACCGGGGACCAAAAACATTCAGTACTTC,CASAPGTKNIQYF
TRBD1,NA,TRBJ1-2,TRBV9,TGTGCCAGCAGAGGGGACAGGGACTATGGCTACACCTTC,CASRGDRDYGYTF
NA,NA,TRBJ1-1,TRBV28,TGTGCCAGCAGTCCCTCCGGAAAGGACCCGAACACTGAAGCTTTCTTT,CASSPSGKDPNTEAFF
NA,few,TRBJ2-1,TRBV28,TGTGCCAGCAGTCCCCTTGGAGGGGGCGCTCCCGATGAGCAGTTCTTC,CASSPLGGGAPDEQFF
NA,NA,TRBJ2-7,TRBV5-1,TGCGCCAGCAGCTTGAACGGGGACGAGCAGTACTTC,CASSLNGDEQYF
NA,NA,TRBJ2-1,TRBV27,TGTGCCAGCAACCCCGGCGGGTCCTACAATGAGCAGTTCTTC,CASNPGGSYNEQFF
NA,NA,TRBJ2-7,TRBV5-6,TGTGCCAGCAGCTCTGGGGACACCCACTACGAGCAGTACTTC,CASSSGDTHYEQYF
NA,NA,TRBJ2-1,TRBV7-9,TGTGCCAGCAGCCCCCCAACTAGGACGGATTTCTTC,CASSPPTRTDFF
NA,NA,TRBJ2-2,TRBV29-1,TGCAGCTCCTTGCGTAACACCGGGGAGCTGTTTTTT,CSSLRNTGELFF
TRBD2,few,TRBJ2-7,TRBV7-9,TGTGCCAGCAGTTATCCGGGACTAGCATCCGAGCAGTACTTC,CASSYPGLASEQYF
NA,NA,TRBJ2-7,TRBV15,TGTGCCACCAGCAGAGGGGAGAGTTACTACGAGCAGTACTTC,CATSRGESYYEQYF
TRBD1,NA,TRBJ1-6,TRBV11-1,TGTGCCAGCAGCCGGACAGGGAATAATTCACCCCTCCACTTT,CASSRTGNNSPLHF
TRBD1,few,TRBJ2-2,TRBV11-2,TGTGCCAGCCGCGGGGGACAGGGGGCGGCCGGGGAGCTGTTTTTT,CASRGGQGAAGELFF
NA,NA,TRBJ2-3,TRBV4-1,TGCGCCAGCAGACTCGGGGTATACACAGATACGCAGTATTTT,CASRLGVYTDTQYF
TRBD1,NA,TRBJ1-2,TRBV27,TGTGCCAGCAGTAACAACAGGGGGAACTATGGCTACACCTTC,CASSNNRGNYGYTF
TRBD2,NA,TRBJ2-7,TRBV10-1,TGCGCCCCCGGTGGGAGCGGGGGCTACGAGCAGTACTTC,CAPGGSGGYEQYF
NA,NA,TRBJ2-1,TRBV27,TGTGCCAGCAGTATCAGGGTCTCCTACAATGAGCAGTTCTTC,CASSIRVSYNEQFF
NA,NA,TRBJ1-3,TRBV9,TGTGCCAGCAGCGTAGCAGGGGACGGAAACACCATATATTTT,CASSVAGDGNTIYF
NA,NA,TRBJ2-1,TRBV5-4,TGTGCCAGCAGCGCAGGGGCTTGGAATGAGCAGTTCTTC,CASSAGAWNEQFF
TRBD1,NA,TRBJ2-2,TRBV6-5,TGTGCCAGCAGTCCGCTGACAGGGATCACCGGGGAGCTGTTTTTT,CASSPLTGITGELFF
NA,NA,TRBJ1-1,TRBV11-2,TGTGCCAGCAGCATGGAGGCTCTCACTGAAGCTTTCTTT,CASSMEALTEAFF
NA,once,TRBJ2-7,TRBV27,TGTGCCAGCAGTTTAAGAGCCTCCTACGAGCAGTACTTC,CASSLRASYEQYF
NA,NA,TRBJ2-1,TRBV29-1,TGCAGCGTTGCGGGGTTCGATAGCAATGAGGAGCAGTTCTTC,CSVAGFDSNEEQFF
TRBD2,NA,TRBJ2-7,TRBV28,TGTGCCAGCAGTTTTTACCCAAGCGGGAGGGCGTCCTACGAGCAGTACTTC,CASSFYPSGRASYEQYF
NA,NA,TRBJ2-5,TRBV2,TGTGCCAGCAAGACGGCGGGGGAGACCCAGTACTTC,CASKTAGETQYF
TRBD2,NA,TRBJ2-6,TRBV9,TGTGCCAGCACTCCCCGGGGGGAGGTAGGCGCTGGGGCCAACGTCCTGACTTTC,CASTPRGEVGAGANVLTF
NA,NA,TRBJ2-1,TRBV9,TGTGCCAGCAGCACTCAAGGGGAATCCTGGGGAGCCTACAATGAGCAGTTCTTC,CASSTQGESWGAYNEQFF
TRBD1,once,TRBJ1-5,TRBV5-4,TGTGCCAGCAGCTCACAGGGGGGCAATCAGCCCCAGCATTTT,CASSSQGGNQPQHF
NA,NA,TRBJ1-1,TRBV18,TGTGCCAGCTCACCAGGAGGGAACACTGAAGCTTTCTTT,CASSPGGNTEAFF
NA,few,TRBJ1-1,TRBV6-6,TGTGCCACCGTGGGAACTGAAGCTTTCTTT,CATVGTEAFF